This TCR beta chain was profiled in a study of PD-1 blockade in classical Hodgkin lymphoma. The wider study: Patients had nivolumab dosed at 3 mg/kg, delivered intravenously every 2 weeks. The study, taken as a whole, reports: CD8+ TCR diversity did not rise significantly by C4D1, unlike CD4+. Nivolumab initiation under 1 year post-ASCT meant exclusion.

Only in-frame clones appear in the TCRdb table, and some are missing; sequencing was by immunoSEQ multiplex PCR. The sample shows 100,000 to 130,000 clones, 89% of them seen only once. Autologous stem cell transplantation was followed by relapse in every patient, and brentuximab vedotin exposure varied. This CDR3 region has 14 residues. Trimming took 9 bases from V and 2 from J, leaving 17 bases between them. CDR1 LNHDA and CDR2 SQIVND come from the germline V gene (reference sequence). As regards this clone: Its antigen is as yet unknown.

This sequence originates from a human donor with classical Hodgkin lymphoma. The sample consisted of peripheral blood mononuclear cells (PBMCs), taken before the second cycle of nivolumab. The chain has TRBV19 and TRBJ2-7; tentative D call: TRBD2 (5 bases). DNA of the CDR3: TGTGCCAGCCGGGCGGCCGGGAAGACCTACGAGCAGTACTTC. Protein: CASRAAGKTYEQYF. The variable domain in full, completed from reference TRBV19 and TRBJ2-7, reads DGGITQSPKYLFRKEGQNVTLSCEQNLNHDAMYWYRQDPGQGLRLIYYSQIVNDFQKGDIAEGYSVSREKKESFPLTVTSAQKNPTAFYLCASRAAGKTYEQYFGPGTRLTVT.